The 11 T cell receptor beta chains below were found in one sample sequenced in a study of cytomegalovirus exposure and HLA in healthy donors. The PCR ran on 60 Vbeta and 13 Jbeta primers. Profiled with immunoSEQ multiplex PCR; TCRdb holds only in-frame clones, not every one. In the table there are more than 80,000 clones, 55% to 65% of which are singletons. Sequencing input: PBMCs. Receptors were obtained from a woman in her thirties or forties in good health and CMV-seropositive.

The V call is TRBV4-3, the J call TRBJ2-7; a possible D gene is TRBD2 (5 bases). The CDR3 runs 15 residues. Trimming cost V 1 base and J 0 bases, with 10 bases left between them. From germline, CDR1 is LGHNA and CDR2 YSLEER. In nucleotides, the CDR3 is TGCGCCAGCAGCCAAGGGAGGCAGAACTCCTACGAGCAGTACTTC. Protein sequence: CASSQGRQNSYEQYF.

The gene calls are TRBV5-1 and TRBJ2-4, with a tentative D call TRBD1 (6 bases). From germline, CDR1 is SGHRS and CDR2 YFSETQ. This CDR3 has 14 residues. The germline V and J ends were trimmed by 7 bases and 9 bases, with 20 bases remaining between them. This CDR3 is CASATGTLNGIQYF. CDR3 sequence (DNA): TGCGCCAGCGCTACAGGGACCCTAAACGGCATTCAGTACTTC.

CDR3 protein: CASSPLWDRGHGYTF. The CDR3 nucleotides read TGTGCCAGCAGTCCTCTATGGGACAGGGGGCACGGCTACACCTTC. The chain couples TRBV28 to TRBJ1-2, with 12 bases matching TRBD1. The germline gives CDR1 MDHEN, CDR2 SYDVKM. Trimming cost V 5 bases and J 8 bases; bases outside gene matches: 9. There are 15 residues in the CDR3.

Only a few counts were recorded for this clone. This chain uses TRBV10-2 with TRBJ1-5; D uncertain. Germline V gene sequence: CDR1 WSHSY, CDR2 SAAADI. The CDR3 extends over 14 amino acids. V lost 10 bases, J lost 7 bases, and 20 bases lay in between. The CDR3, as DNA: TGCGCCACCCGGGGAGAGCCTTACAACCAGCCCCAGCATTTT. Its protein is CATRGEPYNQPQHF.

V and J are TRBV27 and TRBJ2-1, with 7 nucleotides matching TRBD1. Trimming at V came to 6 bases and at J to 0 bases, leaving 8 bases not matched to a gene. The CDR3 extends over 16 amino acids. Germline values: CDR1 MNHEY, CDR2 SMNVEV (reference sequence). CDR3 sequence reads: CASRPIGGSSYNEQFF. Here the CDR3 DNA reads TGTGCCAGCAGACCTATAGGGGGCAGCTCCTACAATGAGCAGTTCTTC.

This clone has more than one count but fewer than ten. The chain couples TRBV19 to TRBJ1-6; D may be TRBD1 (5 bases). V dropped 4 bases and J dropped 4 bases, with 5 bases sitting between them. The CDR3 is made up of 13 amino acids. CDR1 and CDR2 (germline): LNHDA, SQIVND (reference sequence). CDR3 loop: CASSTGYNSPLHF. CDR3 nucleotides: TGTGCCAGTAGTACAGGGTATAATTCACCCCTCCACTTT.

This clone was picked up a small number of times. The chain carries TRBV10-3 and TRBJ1-1, with a possible D match to TRBD1 (5 bases). Germline V gene sequence: CDR1 ENHRY, CDR2 SYGVKD. The CDR3 runs to 15 residues. V gave up 6 bases and J gave up 4 bases, with 18 bases separating them. CDR3 DNA sequence: TGTGCCATCAGACTGACAGCCGTTGGTGGCACTGAAGCTTTCTTT. Its translation is CAIRLTAVGGTEAFF.

The chain has TRBV1 and TRBJ2-1; the listed D gene, TRBD2, was not tested against the DNA. TRBV1 is given as a pseudogene. This CDR3 contains 19 residues. The CDR3 spells CTSSQERGGPSGVYNEQFF. Written as DNA, the CDR3 is TGCACCAGCAGCCAAGAACGCGGGGGACCCAGCGGGGTCTACAATGAGCAGTTCTTC.

The chain employs TRBV5-1 and TRBJ2-1; D unresolved. The V end lost 6 bases, the J end lost 6 bases, and 16 bases lay between the germline ends. CDR1 is SGHRS and CDR2 is YFSETQ in the germline V gene. This CDR3 has 14 residues. The CDR3 DNA sequence: TGCGCCAGCACAGGAAATCCACTGGTCAATGAGCAGTTCTTC. It codes for CASTGNPLVNEQFF. Complete variable domain (other parts from reference TRBV5-1 and TRBJ2-1): KAGVTQTPRYLIKTRGQQVTLSCSPISGHRSVSWYQQTPGQGLQFLFEYFSETQRNKGNFPGRFSGRQFSNSRSEMNVSTLELGDSALYLCASTGNPLVNEQFFGPGTRLTVL.

This sequence joins TRBV18 and TRBJ2-7, with TRBD1 matching over 7 bases. Trimming at V came to 3 bases and at J to 3 bases, leaving 8 bases not matched to a gene. This CDR3 has 15 residues. Germline assignment: CDR1 KGHSH and CDR2 LQKENI. The CDR3 reads CASSPGQPILYEQYF. CDR3 DNA sequence: TGTGCCAGCTCACCGGGACAGCCGATCCTCTACGAGCAGTACTTC.

V is TRBV4-2 and J is TRBJ2-1; D unclear. CDR1 is LGHNA and CDR2 is YNFKEQ in the germline V gene. Trimming stripped 0 bases from V and 1 base from J, with 10 bases between. The CDR3 runs 16 residues. Here the CDR3 DNA reads TGTGCCAGCAGCCAAGATCTTACTTCGTCCTACAATGAGCAGTTCTTC. Its translation: CASSQDLTSSYNEQFF.